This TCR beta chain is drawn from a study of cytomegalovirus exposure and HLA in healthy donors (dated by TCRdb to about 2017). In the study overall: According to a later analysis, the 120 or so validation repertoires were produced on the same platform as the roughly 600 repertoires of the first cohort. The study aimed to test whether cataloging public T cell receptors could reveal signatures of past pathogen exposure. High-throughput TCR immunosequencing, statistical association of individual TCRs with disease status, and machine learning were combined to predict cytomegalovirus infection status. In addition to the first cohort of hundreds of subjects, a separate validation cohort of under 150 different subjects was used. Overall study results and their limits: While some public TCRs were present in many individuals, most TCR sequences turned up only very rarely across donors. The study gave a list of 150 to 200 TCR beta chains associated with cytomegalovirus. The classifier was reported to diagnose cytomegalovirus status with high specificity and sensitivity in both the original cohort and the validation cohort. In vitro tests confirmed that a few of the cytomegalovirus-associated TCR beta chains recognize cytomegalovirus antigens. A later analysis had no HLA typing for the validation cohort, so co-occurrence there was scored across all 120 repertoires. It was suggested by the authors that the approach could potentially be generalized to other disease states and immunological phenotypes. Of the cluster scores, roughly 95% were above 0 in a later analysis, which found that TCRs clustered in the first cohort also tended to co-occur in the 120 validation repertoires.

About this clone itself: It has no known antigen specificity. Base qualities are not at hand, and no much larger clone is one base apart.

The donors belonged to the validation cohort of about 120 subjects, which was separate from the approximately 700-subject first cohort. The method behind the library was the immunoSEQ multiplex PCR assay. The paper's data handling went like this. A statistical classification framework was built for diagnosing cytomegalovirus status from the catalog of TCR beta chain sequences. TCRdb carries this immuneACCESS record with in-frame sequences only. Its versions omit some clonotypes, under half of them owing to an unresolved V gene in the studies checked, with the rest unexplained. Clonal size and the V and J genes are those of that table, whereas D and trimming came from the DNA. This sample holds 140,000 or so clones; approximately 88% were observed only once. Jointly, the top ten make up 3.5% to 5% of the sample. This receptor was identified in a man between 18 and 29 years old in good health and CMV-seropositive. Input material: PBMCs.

The CDR3 region: CASRLDGNSPLHF. The bases are TGCGCCAGCAGGCTTGATGGCAATTCACCCCTCCACTTT. The rearranged segments are TRBV10-1 and TRBJ1-6; no D gene is confidently identified. According to the germline V gene (reference sequence), CDR1 reads WNHNN and CDR2 reads SYGVQD. The junction shows trimming of 6 bases on V and 7 bases on J, plus 10 bases between the germline ends. The CDR3 measures 13 amino acids from cysteine to phenylalanine. The DNA shown is the 39-base CDR3, in frame from base 1.